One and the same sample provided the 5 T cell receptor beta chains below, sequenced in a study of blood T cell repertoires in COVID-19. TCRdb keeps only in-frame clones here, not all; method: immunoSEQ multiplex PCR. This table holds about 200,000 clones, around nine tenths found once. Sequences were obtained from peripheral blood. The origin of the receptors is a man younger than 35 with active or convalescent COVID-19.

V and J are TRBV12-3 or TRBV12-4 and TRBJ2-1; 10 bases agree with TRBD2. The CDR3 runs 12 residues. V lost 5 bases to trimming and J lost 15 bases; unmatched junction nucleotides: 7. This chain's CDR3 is CASSTKRGGLFF. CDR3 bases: TGTGCCAGCAGTACAAAGCGGGGGGGGCTGTTCTTC.

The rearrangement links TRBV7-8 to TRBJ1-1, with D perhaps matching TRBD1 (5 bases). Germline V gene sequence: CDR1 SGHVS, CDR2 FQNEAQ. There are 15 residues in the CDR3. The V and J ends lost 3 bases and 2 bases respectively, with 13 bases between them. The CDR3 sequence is CASSFTFQGNTEAFF. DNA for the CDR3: TGTGCCAGCAGCTTTACTTTTCAGGGCAACACTGAAGCTTTCTTT.

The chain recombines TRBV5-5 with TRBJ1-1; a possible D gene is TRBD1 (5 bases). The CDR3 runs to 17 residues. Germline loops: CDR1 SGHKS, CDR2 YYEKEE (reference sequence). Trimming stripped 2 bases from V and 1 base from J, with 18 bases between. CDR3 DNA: TGTGCCAGCAGCTTTCGTGTTGCGGGGGGAGCGAACACTGAAGCTTTCTTT. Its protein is CASSFRVAGGANTEAFF.

The chain's CDR3 is CAWSNRDRGAGGYTF. In DNA, the CDR3 is TGTGCCTGGAGCAACCGGGACAGGGGAGCGGGTGGCTACACCTTC. V is TRBV30 and J is TRBJ1-2; TRBD1 aligns across 10 bases. Per germline, CDR1 GTSNPN and CDR2 SVGIG (reference sequence). The CDR3 loop spans 15 amino acids. The ends lost 3 bases at V and 7 bases at J; junction bases unmatched: 11.

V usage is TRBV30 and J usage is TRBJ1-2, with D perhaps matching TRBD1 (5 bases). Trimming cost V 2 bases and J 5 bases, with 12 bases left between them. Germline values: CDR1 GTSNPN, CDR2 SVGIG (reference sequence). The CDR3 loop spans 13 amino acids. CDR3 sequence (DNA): TGTGCCTGGAGTAGGGGCGGCAAATATGGCTACACCTTC. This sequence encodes CAWSRGGKYGYTF.